This T cell receptor (beta chain) appears in the sequencing data of a study of T-cell memory formation after mild COVID-19. Findings and limits, study-wide: Some clones that responded turned up in pre-infection memory, which suggests that cross-reactive memory joined in.

This clonotype appeared a few times. Its antigen is unknown. The CDR3 runs to 15 residues. V was trimmed by 4 bases and J by 5 bases, leaving 18 bases between them. Germline CDR1 is SGHRS and CDR2 is YFSETQ. MiXCR, applied by TCRdb to the 5' RACE reads, yields one record per CDR3 protein. The data contain about 210,000 distinct CDR3 sequences, approximately 10% of them singletons. The chain joins TRBV5-1 to TRBJ2-5; D tentatively fits TRBD1 or TRBD2 (5 bases each). This TCR came from a man aged 18 to 29 who had mild COVID-19 (a few samples of this study predate the infection). Cell type and time point are not known. Sample: PBMCs or a T cell subset sorted from them (not recorded which). This CDR3 is CASSLGGRRGETQYF. Written as DNA, the CDR3 is TGCGCCAGCAGCCTTGGGGGACGTCGAGGGGAGACCCAGTACTTC.